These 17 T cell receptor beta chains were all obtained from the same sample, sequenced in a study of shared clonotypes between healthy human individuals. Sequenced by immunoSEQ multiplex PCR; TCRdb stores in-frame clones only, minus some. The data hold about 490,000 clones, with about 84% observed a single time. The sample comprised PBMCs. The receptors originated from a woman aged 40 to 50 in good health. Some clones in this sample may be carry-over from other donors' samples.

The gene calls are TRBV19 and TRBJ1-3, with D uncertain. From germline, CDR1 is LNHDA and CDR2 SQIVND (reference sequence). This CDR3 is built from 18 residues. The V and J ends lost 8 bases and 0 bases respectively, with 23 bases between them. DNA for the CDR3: TGTGCCAGTGGCGCCAGTGCCTCAAGATTAAACTCTGGAAACACCATATATTTT. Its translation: CASGASASRLNSGNTIYF.

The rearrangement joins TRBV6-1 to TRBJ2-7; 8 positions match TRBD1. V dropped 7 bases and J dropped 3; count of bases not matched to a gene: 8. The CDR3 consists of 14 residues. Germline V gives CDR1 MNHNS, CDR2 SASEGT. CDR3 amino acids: CASNPGTGFYEQYF. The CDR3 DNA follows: TGTGCCAGCAATCCGGGGACAGGATTCTACGAGCAGTACTTC.

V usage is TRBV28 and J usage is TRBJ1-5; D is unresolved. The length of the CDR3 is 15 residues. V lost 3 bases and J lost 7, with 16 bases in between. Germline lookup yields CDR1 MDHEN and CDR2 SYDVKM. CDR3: CASSFFLGFVQPQHF. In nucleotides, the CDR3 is TGTGCCAGCAGTTTCTTTTTGGGGTTCGTACAGCCCCAGCATTTT. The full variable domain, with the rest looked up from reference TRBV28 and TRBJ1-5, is DVKVTQSSRYLVKRTGEKVFLECVQDMDHENMFWYRQDPGLGLRLIYFSYDVKMKEKGDIPEGYSVSREKKERFSLILESASTNQTSMYLCASSFFLGFVQPQHFGDGTRLSIL.

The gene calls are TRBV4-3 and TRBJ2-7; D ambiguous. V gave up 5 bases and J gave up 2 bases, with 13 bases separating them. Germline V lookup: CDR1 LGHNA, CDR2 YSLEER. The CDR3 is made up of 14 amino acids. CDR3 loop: CASSSIIAPYEQYF. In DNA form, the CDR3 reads TGCGCCAGCAGCTCAATTATAGCCCCCTACGAGCAGTACTTC.

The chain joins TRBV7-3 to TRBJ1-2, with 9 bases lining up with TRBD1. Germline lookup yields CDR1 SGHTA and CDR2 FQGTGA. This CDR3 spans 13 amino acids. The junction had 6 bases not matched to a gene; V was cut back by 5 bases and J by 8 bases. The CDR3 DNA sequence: TGTGCCAGCAGCCCGGGACAGGGAGGAGGCTACACCTTC. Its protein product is CASSPGQGGGYTF.

The CDR3: CASSYSPTASYEQYF. CDR3 nucleotides: TGTGCCAGCAGTTACTCCCCCACAGCCTCCTACGAGCAGTACTTC. The rearrangement links TRBV6-5 to TRBJ2-7; D gene uncertain. CDR3 length: 15 residues. Trimming removed 0 bases from V and 0 bases from J, with 9 bases in between. Per germline, CDR1 MNHEY and CDR2 SVGAGI.

The CDR3 sequence is CASSPPLREQYF. CDR3 bases: TGTGCCAGCTCACCACCTTTGCGAGAGCAGTACTTC. The chain recombines TRBV18 with TRBJ2-7; D not resolved. Looked up from germline, CDR1 is KGHSH and CDR2 is LQKENI. Trimming cost V 0 bases and J 7 bases, with 7 bases left between them. CDR3 size: 12 residues. The full variable domain, in which reference TRBV18 and TRBJ2-7 provide the parts outside the CDR3, is NAGVMQNPRHLVRRRGQEARLRCSPMKGHSHVYWYRQLPEEGLKFMVYLQKENIIDESGMPKERFSAEFPKEGPSILRIQQVVRGDSAAYFCASSPPLREQYFGPGTRLTVT.

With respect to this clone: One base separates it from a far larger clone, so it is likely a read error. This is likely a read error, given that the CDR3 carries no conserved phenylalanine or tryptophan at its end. CDR3 DNA sequence: TGTGCCAGCAGCTTAGCGGGGGCAGCTTTCCTT. This sequence encodes CASSLAGAAFL. V and J are TRBV7-9 and TRBJ1-1, with D perhaps TRBD1 (6 bases). This CDR3 is built from 11 residues. Germline V gives CDR1 SEHNR, CDR2 FQNEAQ (reference sequence). V lost 0 bases and J 10 bases, leaving 6 bases between the germline ends.

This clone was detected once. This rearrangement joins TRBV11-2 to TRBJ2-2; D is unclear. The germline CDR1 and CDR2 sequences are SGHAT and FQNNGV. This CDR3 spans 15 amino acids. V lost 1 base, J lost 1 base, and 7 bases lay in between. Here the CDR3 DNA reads TGTGCCAGCAGCTTAGGCCTCGGGAACACCGGGGAGCTGTTTTTT. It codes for CASSLGLGNTGELFF.

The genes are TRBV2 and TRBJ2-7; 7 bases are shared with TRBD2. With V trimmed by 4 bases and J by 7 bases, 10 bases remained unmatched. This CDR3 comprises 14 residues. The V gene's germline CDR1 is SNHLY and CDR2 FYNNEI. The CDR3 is CASSASGAVSEQYF. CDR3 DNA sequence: TGTGCCAGCAGTGCGAGCGGGGCTGTTTCGGAGCAGTACTTC.

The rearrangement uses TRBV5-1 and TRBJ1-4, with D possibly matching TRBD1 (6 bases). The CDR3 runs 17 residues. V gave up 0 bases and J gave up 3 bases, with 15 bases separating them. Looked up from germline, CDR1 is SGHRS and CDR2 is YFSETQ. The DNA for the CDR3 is TGCGCCAGCAGCTTGGCCATCGGGGGGCTTTCTAATGAAAAACTGTTTTTT. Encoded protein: CASSLAIGGLSNEKLFF.

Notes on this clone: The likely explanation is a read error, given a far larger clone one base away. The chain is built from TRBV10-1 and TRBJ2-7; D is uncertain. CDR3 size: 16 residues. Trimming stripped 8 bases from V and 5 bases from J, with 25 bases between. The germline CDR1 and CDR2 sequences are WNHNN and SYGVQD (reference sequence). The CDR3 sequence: CASRMVGDSIRHEQYF. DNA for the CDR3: TGCGCCAGCCGGATGGTAGGAGACTCTATCCGGCACGAGCAGTACTTC.

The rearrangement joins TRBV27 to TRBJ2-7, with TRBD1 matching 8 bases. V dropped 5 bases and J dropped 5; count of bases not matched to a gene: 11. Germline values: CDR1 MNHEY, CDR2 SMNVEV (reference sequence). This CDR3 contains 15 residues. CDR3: CASSQIRTGNHEQYF. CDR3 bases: TGTGCCAGCAGTCAGATTAGGACAGGGAACCACGAGCAGTACTTC.

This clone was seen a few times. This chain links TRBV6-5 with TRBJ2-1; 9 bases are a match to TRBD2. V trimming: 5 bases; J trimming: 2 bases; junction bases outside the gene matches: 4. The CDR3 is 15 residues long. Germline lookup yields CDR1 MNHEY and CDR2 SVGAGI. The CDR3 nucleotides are TGTGCCAGCAGTGGGAGACTAGCGGCCTACAATGAGCAGTTCTTC. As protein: CASSGRLAAYNEQFF.

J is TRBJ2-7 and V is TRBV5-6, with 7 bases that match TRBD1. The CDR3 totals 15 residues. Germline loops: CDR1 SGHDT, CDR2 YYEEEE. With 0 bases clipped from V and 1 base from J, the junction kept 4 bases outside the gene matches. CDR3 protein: CASSLEGQLSYEQYF. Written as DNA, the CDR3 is TGTGCCAGCAGCTTGGAGGGACAGCTTTCCTACGAGCAGTACTTC.

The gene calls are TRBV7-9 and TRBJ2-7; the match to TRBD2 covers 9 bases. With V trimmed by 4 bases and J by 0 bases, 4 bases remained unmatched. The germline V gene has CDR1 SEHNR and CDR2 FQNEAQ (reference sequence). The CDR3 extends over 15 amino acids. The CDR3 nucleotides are TGTGCCAGCAGCTCGTGGACTAGCGCCTCCTACGAGCAGTACTTC. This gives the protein CASSSWTSASYEQYF.

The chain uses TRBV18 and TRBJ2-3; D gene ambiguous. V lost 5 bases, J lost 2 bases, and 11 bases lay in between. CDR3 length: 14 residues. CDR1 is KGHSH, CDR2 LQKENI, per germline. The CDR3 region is CASSAQENTDTQYF. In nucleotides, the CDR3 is TGTGCCAGCTCAGCCCAGGAGAACACAGATACGCAGTATTTT.